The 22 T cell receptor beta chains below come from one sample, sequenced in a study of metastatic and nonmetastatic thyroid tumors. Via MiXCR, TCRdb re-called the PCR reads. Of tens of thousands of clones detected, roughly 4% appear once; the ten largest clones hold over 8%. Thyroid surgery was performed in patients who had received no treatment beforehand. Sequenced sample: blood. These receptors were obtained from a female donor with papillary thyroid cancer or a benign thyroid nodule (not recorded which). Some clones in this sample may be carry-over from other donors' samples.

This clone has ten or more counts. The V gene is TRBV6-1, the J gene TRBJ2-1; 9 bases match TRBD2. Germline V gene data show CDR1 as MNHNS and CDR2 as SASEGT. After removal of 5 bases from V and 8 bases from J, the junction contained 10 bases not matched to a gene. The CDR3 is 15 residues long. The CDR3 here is CASSYGAGGPDEQFF. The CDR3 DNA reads TGTGCCAGCAGTTACGGCGCGGGAGGGCCTGATGAGCAGTTCTTC.

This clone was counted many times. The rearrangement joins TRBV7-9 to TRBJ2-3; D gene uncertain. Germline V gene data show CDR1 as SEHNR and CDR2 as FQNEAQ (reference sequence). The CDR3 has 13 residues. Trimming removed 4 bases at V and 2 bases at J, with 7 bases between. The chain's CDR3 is CASSSQLTDTQYF. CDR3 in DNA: TGTGCCAGCAGCTCACAGCTCACAGATACGCAGTATTTT.

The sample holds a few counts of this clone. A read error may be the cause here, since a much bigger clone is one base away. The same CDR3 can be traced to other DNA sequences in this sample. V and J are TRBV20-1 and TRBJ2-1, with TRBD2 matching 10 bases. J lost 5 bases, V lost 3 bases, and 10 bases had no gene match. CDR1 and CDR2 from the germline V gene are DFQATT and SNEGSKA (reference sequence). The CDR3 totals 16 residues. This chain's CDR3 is CSARVETSGFDNEQFF. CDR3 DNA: TGCAGTGCTAGGGTGGAGACTAGCGGGTTTGACAATGAGCAGTTCTTC.

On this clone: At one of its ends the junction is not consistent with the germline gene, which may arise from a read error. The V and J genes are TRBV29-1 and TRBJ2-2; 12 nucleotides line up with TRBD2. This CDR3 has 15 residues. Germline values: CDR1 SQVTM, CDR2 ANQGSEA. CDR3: CSVRLAGAPTGEPFF. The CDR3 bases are TGCAGCGTTCGACTAGCGGGAGCGCCTACCGGGGAGCCGTTTTTT.

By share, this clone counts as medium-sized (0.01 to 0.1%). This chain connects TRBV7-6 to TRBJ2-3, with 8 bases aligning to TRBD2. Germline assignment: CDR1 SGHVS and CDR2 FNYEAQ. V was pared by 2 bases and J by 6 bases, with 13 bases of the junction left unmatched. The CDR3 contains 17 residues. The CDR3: CASSLRAPGGSLDTQYF. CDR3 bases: TGTGCCAGCAGCTTAAGGGCCCCGGGAGGGTCATTGGATACGCAGTATTTT.

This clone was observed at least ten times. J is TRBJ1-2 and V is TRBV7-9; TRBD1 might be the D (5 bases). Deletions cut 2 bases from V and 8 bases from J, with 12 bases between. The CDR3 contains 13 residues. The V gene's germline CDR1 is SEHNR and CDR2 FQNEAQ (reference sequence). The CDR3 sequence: CASSLFQRDGYTF. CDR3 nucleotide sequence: TGTGCCAGCAGCTTATTCCAAAGGGACGGCTACACCTTC.

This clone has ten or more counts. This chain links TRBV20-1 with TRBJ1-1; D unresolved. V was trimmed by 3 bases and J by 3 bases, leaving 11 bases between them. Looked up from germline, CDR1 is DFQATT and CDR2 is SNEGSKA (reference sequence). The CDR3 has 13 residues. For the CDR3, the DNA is TGCAGTGCTAGTCCGGGCAGTTACACTGAAGCTTTCTTT. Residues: CSASPGSYTEAFF.

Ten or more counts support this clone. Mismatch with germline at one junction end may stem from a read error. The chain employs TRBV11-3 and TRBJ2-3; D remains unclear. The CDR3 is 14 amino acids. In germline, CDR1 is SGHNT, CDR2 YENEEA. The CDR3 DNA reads TGTGCCAGCAGCCTAGATTTGGCTGCAGATACGCAGTATTTT. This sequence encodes CASSLDLAADTQYF.

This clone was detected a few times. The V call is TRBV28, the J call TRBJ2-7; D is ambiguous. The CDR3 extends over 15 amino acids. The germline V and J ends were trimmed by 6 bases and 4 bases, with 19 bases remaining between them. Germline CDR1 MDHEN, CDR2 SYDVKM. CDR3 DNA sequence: TGTGCCAGCAGCTCCGAGAACTCTCCGATATACGAGCAGTACTTC. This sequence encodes CASSSENSPIYEQYF.

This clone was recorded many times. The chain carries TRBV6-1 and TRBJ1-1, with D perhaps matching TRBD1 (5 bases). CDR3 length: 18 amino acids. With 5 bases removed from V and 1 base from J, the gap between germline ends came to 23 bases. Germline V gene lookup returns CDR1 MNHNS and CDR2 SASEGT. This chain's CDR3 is CASSYGGWSGWGNTEAFF. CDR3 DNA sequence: TGTGCCAGCAGTTATGGTGGCTGGTCAGGGTGGGGGAACACTGAAGCTTTCTTT.

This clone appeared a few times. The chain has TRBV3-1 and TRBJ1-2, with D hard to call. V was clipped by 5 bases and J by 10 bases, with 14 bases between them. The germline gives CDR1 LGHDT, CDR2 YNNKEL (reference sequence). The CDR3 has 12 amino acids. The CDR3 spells CASSSPDRYYTF. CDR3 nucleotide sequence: TGTGCCAGCAGCTCGCCGGACCGGTACTACACCTTC.

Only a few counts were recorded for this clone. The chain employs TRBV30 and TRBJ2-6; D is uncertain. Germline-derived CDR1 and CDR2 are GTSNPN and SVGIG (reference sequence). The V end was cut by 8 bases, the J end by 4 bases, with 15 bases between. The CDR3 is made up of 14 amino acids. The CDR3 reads CALPPGPGANVLTF. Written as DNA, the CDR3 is TGTGCCCTACCCCCAGGACCCGGGGCCAACGTCCTGACTTTC.

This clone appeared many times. The CDR3 sequence is CASSPWTVNQPQHF. CDR3 DNA sequence: TGTGCCAGCAGTCCCTGGACAGTTAATCAGCCCCAGCATTTT. V usage is TRBV28 and J usage is TRBJ1-5, with D possibly matching TRBD1 (6 bases). Per the germline V gene, CDR1 is MDHEN and CDR2 is SYDVKM. Trimming removed 5 bases from V and 4 bases from J, with 12 bases in between. This CDR3 spans 14 amino acids.

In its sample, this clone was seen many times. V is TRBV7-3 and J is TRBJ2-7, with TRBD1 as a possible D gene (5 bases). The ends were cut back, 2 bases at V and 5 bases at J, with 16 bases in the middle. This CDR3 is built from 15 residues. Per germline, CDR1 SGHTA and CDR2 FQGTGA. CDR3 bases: TGTGCCAGCAGCTTAGGGGTAGGGGTAGGCCACGAGCAGTACTTC. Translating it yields CASSLGVGVGHEQYF. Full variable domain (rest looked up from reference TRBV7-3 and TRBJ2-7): GAGVSQTPSNKVTEKGKYVELRCDPISGHTALYWYRQSLGQGPEFLIYFQGTGAADDSGLPNDRFFAVRPEGSVSTLKIQRTERGDSAVYLCASSLGVGVGHEQYFGPGTRLTVT.

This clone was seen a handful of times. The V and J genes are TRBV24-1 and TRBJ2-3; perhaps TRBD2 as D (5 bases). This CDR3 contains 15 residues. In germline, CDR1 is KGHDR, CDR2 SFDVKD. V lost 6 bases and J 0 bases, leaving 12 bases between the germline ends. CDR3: CATSLSRTSTDTQYF. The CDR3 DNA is TGTGCCACCAGTCTATCACGGACTAGCACAGATACGCAGTATTTT.

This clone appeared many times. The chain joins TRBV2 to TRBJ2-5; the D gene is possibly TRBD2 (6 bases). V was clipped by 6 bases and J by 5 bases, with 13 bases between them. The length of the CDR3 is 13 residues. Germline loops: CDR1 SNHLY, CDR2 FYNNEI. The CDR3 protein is CASSGGLGETQYF. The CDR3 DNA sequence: TGTGCCAGCAGCGGAGGGTTGGGGGAGACCCAGTACTTC.

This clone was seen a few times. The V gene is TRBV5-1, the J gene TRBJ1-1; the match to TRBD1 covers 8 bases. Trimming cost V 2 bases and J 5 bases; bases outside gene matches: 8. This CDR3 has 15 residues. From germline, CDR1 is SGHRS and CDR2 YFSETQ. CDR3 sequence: CASSFGTGTRTEAFF. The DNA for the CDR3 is TGCGCCAGCAGCTTTGGGACAGGAACGAGGACTGAAGCTTTCTTT.

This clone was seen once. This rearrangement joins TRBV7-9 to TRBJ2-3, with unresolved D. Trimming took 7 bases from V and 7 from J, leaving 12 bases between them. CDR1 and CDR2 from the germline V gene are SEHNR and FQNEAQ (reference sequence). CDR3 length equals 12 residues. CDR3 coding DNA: TGTGCCAGCACCTCAGACGCAAATACGCAGTATTTT. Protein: CASTSDANTQYF.

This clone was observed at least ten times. CDR3 bases: TGTGCCAGCAGCCCCCGGGACAGGAGGTTTAGAGAAAAACTGTTTTTT. As protein: CASSPRDRRFREKLFF. The chain uses TRBV7-9 and TRBJ1-4, with 8 bases lining up with TRBD1. The V and J ends lost 5 bases and 8 bases, in that order; junction bases with no gene match: 13. Germline CDR1 reads SEHNR; CDR2 reads FQNEAQ (reference sequence). CDR3 length equals 16 residues.

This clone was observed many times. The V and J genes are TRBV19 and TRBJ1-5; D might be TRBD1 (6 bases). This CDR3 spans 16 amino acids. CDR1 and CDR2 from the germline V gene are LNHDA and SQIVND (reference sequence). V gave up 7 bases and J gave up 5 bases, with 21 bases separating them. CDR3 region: CASKSTRRGADQPQHF. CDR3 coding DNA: TGTGCCAGTAAGTCCACTCGACGGGGGGCAGATCAGCCCCAGCATTTT.

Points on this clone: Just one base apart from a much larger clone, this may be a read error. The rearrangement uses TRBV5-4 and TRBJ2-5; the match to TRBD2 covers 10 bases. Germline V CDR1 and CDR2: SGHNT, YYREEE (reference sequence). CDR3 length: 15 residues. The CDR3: CAISLTTAGGGTQYF. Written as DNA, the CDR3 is TGTGCCATCAGCTTGACGACAGCGGGAGGGGGTACCCAGTACTTC.

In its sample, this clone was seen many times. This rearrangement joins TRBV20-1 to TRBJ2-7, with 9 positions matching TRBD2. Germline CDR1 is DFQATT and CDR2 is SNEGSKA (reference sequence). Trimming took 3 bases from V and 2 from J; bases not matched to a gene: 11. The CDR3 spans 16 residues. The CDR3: CSARDIGREGTYEQYF. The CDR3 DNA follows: TGCAGTGCTAGGGACATTGGGCGGGAGGGAACCTACGAGCAGTACTTC.